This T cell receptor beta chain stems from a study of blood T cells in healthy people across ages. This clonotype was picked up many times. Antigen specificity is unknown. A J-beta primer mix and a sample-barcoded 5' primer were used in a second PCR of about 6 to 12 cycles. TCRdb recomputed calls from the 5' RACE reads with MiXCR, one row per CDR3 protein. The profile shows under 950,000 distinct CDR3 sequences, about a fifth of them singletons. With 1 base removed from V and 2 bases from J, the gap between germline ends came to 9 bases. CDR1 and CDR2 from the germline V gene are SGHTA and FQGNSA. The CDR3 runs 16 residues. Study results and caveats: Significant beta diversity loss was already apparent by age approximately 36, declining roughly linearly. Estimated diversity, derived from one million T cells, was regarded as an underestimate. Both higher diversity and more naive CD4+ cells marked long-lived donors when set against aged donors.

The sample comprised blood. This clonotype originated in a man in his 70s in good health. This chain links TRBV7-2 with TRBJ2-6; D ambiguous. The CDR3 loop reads CASSLGVGPGANVLTF. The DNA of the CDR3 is TGTGCCAGCAGCTTAGGTGTAGGGCCTGGGGCCAACGTCCTGACTTTC.